Detailed here is one T cell receptor (beta chain). This entry belongs to a study of cytomegalovirus exposure and HLA in healthy donors. Primers for the PCR totalled 60 Vbeta and 13 Jbeta. As handled by the study authors: Approximately 10 million shared chains were among approximately 80 million unique TCR beta chains counted in a later analysis. Only in-frame clones appear in the TCRdb table, and some are missing; sequencing was by immunoSEQ multiplex PCR. V and J calls and clone size are those listed in that table; D and trimming were worked out from the DNA. The sample contains about 160,000 clones, 78% of which appear only once. There are 14 residues in the CDR3. V gave up 1 base and J gave up 7 bases, with 10 bases separating them. Germline lookup yields CDR1 SNHLY and CDR2 FYNNEI.

The sample comprised PBMCs. This clonotype was obtained from a woman in her forties in good health and CMV-seronegative. The V call is TRBV2, the J call TRBJ2-2, with D possibly being TRBD2 (5 bases). This CDR3 is CASSEVGADGELFF. CDR3 bases: TGTGCCAGCAGTGAAGTTGGAGCGGACGGGGAGCTGTTTTTT.